This TCR beta chain emerged from a study of control samples from healthy donors and cancer patients. Trimming shortened V by 2 bases and J by 3 bases, and 9 bases separated the two germline ends. CDR1 SGHDT and CDR2 YYEEEE come from the germline V gene. This CDR3 contains 14 residues. This clone was seen a few times. Other DNA sequences within the sample encode an identical CDR3. The assay was immunoSEQ multiplex PCR, and TCRdb's table has in-frame clones only and misses some. In the table there are just under 150,000 clones, around 90% of which are singletons. This receptor was identified in a young man in good health. The V and J genes are TRBV5-6 and TRBJ2-1, with D uncertain. The sample comprised blood. CDR3 in amino acids: CASSLFRHYNEQFF. DNA for the CDR3: TGTGCCAGCAGCTTATTTAGACACTACAATGAGCAGTTCTTC. Full variable domain (outside the CDR3, taken from reference TRBV5-6 and TRBJ2-1): DAGVTQSPTHLIKTRGQQVTLRCSPKSGHDTVSWYQQALGQGPQFIFQYYEEEERQRGNFPDRFSGHQFPNYSSELNVNALLLGDSALYLCASSLFRHYNEQFFGPGTRLTVL.